What follows is one T cell receptor (beta chain) and its context. The data derive from a study of blood T cell repertoires in COVID-19. About the research overall: The United States, Italy and Spain supplied acute and convalescent COVID-19 samples. In each case, the material was cDNA or gDNA derived from T cells, B-cell-depleted T cells, or PBMCs.

Enrollees, roughly 18 to 90 years old, lived in roughly 24 US areas. The CDR3 length is 13 residues. V lost 6 bases, J lost 5 bases, and 3 bases stayed unmatched. Germline V CDR1 and CDR2: LGHNA, YSLEER. Measured with immunoSEQ multiplex PCR; TCRdb has only the in-frame clones, and not every one. The table lists a few hundred thousand clones, 90% to 95% of them singletons, with around 1.3% in the top ten. The sequence was collected from a human donor in a cohort exposed to, infected with or recovered from COVID-19 (not recorded which). The donor label of this sample is uncertain. The chain links TRBV4-3 to TRBJ2-2; TRBD2 matches 7 bases. The sequenced material came from PBMCs or T cells enriched from blood (not recorded which). DNA of the CDR3: TGCGCCAGCAGTACGGGGGGTACCGGGGAGCTGTTTTTT. Amino acids: CASSTGGTGELFF.